This T cell receptor beta chain was identified during a study of T-cell memory formation after mild COVID-19. Remarks on this clonotype: Its antigen is not identified.

CDR1 is SGDLS, CDR2 YYNGEE, per germline. CDR3 size: 18 residues. The junction had 10 bases not matched to a gene; V was cut back by 0 bases and J by 0 bases. Overall study findings and caveats: Contracting CD4+ clones lay largely in CM and EM, with CD8+ ones residing in EMRA. Confirmation of SARS-CoV-2 specificity was lacking for second-wave clones peaking day 37. Pre-infection memory harbored some responding clones, suggesting cross-reactive memory joined. Contracting clones from day 15 to 85 showed balanced CD4/CD8; later expanders favored CD4+.

TCRdb processed the 5' RACE reads anew with MiXCR; each CDR3 protein has one entry. Of roughly 130,000 distinct CDR3 sequences listed, 15% to 20% were seen once; the top ten hold around 14%. The sequenced sample consisted of PBMCs or a T cell subset sorted from them (not recorded which). The sequence was obtained from an adult woman who had mild COVID-19 (a few samples of this study predate the infection). Cell type and time point are not known. The genes are TRBV9 and TRBJ2-5; 8 positions match TRBD2. This CDR3 is CASSVAPAGARYQETQYF. CDR3 DNA sequence: TGTGCCAGCAGCGTAGCTCCAGCGGGGGCGCGCTACCAAGAGACCCAGTACTTC.